The 6 T cell receptor beta chains below were found in one sample sequenced in a study of blood T cell repertoires in COVID-19. The data were produced by immunoSEQ multiplex PCR, yet TCRdb's version contains in-frame clones alone and is incomplete. The data hold approximately 74,000 clones, with approximately 81% observed a single time. Sequencing was carried out using peripheral blood. Receptors were obtained from a woman older than 75 with active or convalescent COVID-19.

The chain carries TRBV3-1 (or the pseudogene TRBV3-2) and TRBJ2-7, with D possibly TRBD2 on 5 matching bases. Per the germline V gene, CDR1 is LGHDT and CDR2 is YNNKEL (reference sequence). V gave up 1 base and J gave up 4 bases, with 8 bases separating them. CDR3 size: 13 residues. This CDR3 is CASSQGGNYEQYF. The CDR3 DNA sequence: TGTGCCAGCAGCCAAGGAGGGAATTACGAGCAGTACTTC.

The chain joins TRBV5-1 to TRBJ1-1, with 9 positions matching TRBD1. V shed 3 bases, J shed 4 bases, and the junction held 1 base outside the gene matches. The CDR3 runs 13 residues. Looked up from germline, CDR1 is SGHRS and CDR2 is YFSETQ. In nucleotides, the CDR3 is TGCGCCAGCAGCTGGACAGGGGCCACTGAAGCTTTCTTT. Its protein is CASSWTGATEAFF.

The chain carries TRBV6-5 and TRBJ2-2; possibly TRBD1 for D (5 bases). V was clipped by 7 bases and J by 1 base, with 13 bases between them. CDR1 is MNHEY, CDR2 SVGAGI, per germline. CDR3 size: 15 residues. This chain's CDR3 is CASTDGQGNTGELFF. DNA for the CDR3: TGTGCCAGCACAGACGGCCAGGGGAACACCGGGGAGCTGTTTTTT.

The chain carries TRBV20-1 and TRBJ1-2; D unresolved. V was shortened by 3 bases and J by 2 bases, with 13 bases between the two germline ends. In germline, CDR1 is DFQATT, CDR2 SNEGSKA (reference sequence). This CDR3 has 14 amino acids. The CDR3 spells CSASDGSSNYGYTF. The CDR3, as DNA: TGCAGTGCTAGTGATGGCTCTTCGAACTATGGCTACACCTTC.

The chain recombines TRBV12-3 or TRBV12-4 with TRBJ2-5; TRBD1 aligns across 7 bases. This CDR3 region has 13 residues. V gave up 5 bases and J gave up 5 bases; unmatched junction bases: 5. The CDR3 reads CASSLTGRETQYF. The DNA for the CDR3 is TGTGCCAGCAGTCTGACAGGGCGGGAGACCCAGTACTTC.

The chain combines TRBV9 with TRBJ1-4; 12 bases align to TRBD1. Germline lookup yields CDR1 SGDLS and CDR2 YYNGEE. The CDR3 spans 18 residues. The V segment lost 2 bases and the J segment 4 bases; nucleotides outside the gene matches: 9. The chain's CDR3 is CASSVGGTGGNVNEKLFF. CDR3 coding DNA: TGTGCCAGCAGCGTTGGCGGGACAGGGGGCAACGTTAATGAAAAACTGTTTTTT. The complete variable domain, with remaining parts taken from reference TRBV9 and TRBJ1-4, reads DSGVTQTPKHLITATGQRVTLRCSPRSGDLSVYWYQQSLDQGLQFLIQYYNGEERAKGNILERFSAQQFPDLHSELNLSSLELGDSALYFCASSVGGTGGNVNEKLFFGSGTQLSVL.